This T cell receptor beta chain appears in the sequencing data of a study of blood T cell repertoires in COVID-19. CDR1 is MNHEY and CDR2 is SVGAGI in the germline V gene. The V segment lost 7 bases and the J segment 3 bases; nucleotides outside the gene matches: 5. This CDR3 region has 14 residues. Profiled with immunoSEQ multiplex PCR; TCRdb holds only in-frame clones, not every one. This table holds about 110,000 clones, 88% found once. This clonotype was sampled from a middle-aged man with active or convalescent COVID-19. The J gene is TRBJ2-2, the V gene TRBV6-5, with 7 bases matching TRBD1. The source material was peripheral blood. Written as DNA, the CDR3 is TGTGCCAGCACTACAGGGGAGCACACCGGGGAGCTGTTTTTT. This gives the protein CASTTGEHTGELFF.